This T cell receptor beta chain was captured by sequencing in a study of human T cells and chemical hapten exposure. Study overall: DPC 0.01% went on the upper back by patch test, with reading at 6 days.

Time point noted: patch test 1, 2 weeks after DPC sensitization. Treatment defined: therapeutic diphenylcyclopropenone sensitization with weekly scalp DPC. Unfractionated whole blood was the source of the extracted total RNA. Individual cDNA molecules each carried unique molecular identifiers attached by the library. One entry per CDR3 protein, called by TCRdb with MiXCR from the RACE reads. The table has 180,000 or so distinct CDR3 sequences, about 14% seen once. This clonotype was seen only a few times. The source of this sequence is a woman aged 25-40 years with alopecia areata. Some clones in this sample may be carry-over from other donors' samples. Sequenced here: whole blood, sampled in connection with sensitization to the hapten diphenylcyclopropenone (DPC).

The CDR3 bases are TGTGCCAGCAGCGGGACCGGGTTGCGTTCCACTGAAGCTTTCTTT. It translates to CASSGTGLRSTEAFF. V is TRBV5-6 and J is TRBJ1-1; tentative D call: TRBD1 (5 bases). The CDR3 consists of 15 residues. Germline V gene data show CDR1 as SGHDT and CDR2 as YYEEEE. Trimming cost V 4 bases and J 4 bases, with 17 bases left between them. Using reference TRBV5-6 and TRBJ1-1 for the parts outside the CDR3, the full variable domain is DAGVTQSPTHLIKTRGQQVTLRCSPKSGHDTVSWYQQALGQGPQFIFQYYEEEERQRGNFPDRFSGHQFPNYSSELNVNALLLGDSALYLCASSGTGLRSTEAFFGQGTRLTVV.